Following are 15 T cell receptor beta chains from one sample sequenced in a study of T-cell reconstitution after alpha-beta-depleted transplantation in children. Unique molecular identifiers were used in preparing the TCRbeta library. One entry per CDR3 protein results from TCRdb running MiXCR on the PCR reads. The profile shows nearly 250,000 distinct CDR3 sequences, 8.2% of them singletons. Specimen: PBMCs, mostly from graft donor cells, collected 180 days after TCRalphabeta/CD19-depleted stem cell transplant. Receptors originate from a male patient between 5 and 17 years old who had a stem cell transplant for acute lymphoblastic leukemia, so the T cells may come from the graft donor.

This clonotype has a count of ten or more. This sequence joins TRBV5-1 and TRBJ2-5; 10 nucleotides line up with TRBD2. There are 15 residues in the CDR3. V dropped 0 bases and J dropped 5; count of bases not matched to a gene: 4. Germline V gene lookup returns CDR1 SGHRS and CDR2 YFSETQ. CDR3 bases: TGCGCCAGCAGCTTGGCCACAGCGGGGGGGGAGACCCAGTACTTC. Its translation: CASSLATAGGETQYF.

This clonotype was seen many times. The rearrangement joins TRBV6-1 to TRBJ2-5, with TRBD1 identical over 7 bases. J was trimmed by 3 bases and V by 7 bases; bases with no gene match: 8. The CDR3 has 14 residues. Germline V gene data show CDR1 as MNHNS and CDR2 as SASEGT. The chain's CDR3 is CASTRYTGEETQYF. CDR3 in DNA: TGTGCCAGCACCCGCTATACAGGGGAAGAGACCCAGTACTTC.

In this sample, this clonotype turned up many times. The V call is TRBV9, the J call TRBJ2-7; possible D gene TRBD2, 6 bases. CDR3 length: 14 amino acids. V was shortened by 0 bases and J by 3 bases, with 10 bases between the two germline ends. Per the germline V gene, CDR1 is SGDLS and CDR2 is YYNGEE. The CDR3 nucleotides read TGTGCCAGCAGCGTAGTGGGAGGCTTCTACGAGCAGTACTTC. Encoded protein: CASSVVGGFYEQYF.

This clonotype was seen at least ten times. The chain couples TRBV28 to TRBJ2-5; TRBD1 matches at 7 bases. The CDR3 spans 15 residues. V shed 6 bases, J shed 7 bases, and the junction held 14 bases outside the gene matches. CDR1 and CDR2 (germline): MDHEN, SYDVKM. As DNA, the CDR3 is TGTGCCAGCAGACCTCCCGGGACAGCGTACGGGACCCAGTACTTC. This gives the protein CASRPPGTAYGTQYF. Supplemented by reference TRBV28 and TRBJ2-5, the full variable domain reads DVKVTQSSRYLVKRTGEKVFLECVQDMDHENMFWYRQDPGLGLRLIYFSYDVKMKEKGDIPEGYSVSREKKERFSLILESASTNQTSMYLCASRPPGTAYGTQYFGPGTRLLVL.

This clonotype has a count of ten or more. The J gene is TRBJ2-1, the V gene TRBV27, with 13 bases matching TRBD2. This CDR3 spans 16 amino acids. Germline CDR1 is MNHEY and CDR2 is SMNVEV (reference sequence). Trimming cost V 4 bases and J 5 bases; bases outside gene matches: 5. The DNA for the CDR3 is TGTGCCAGCAGTTCGGGGGGACTAGCGGGAAACAATGAGCAGTTCTTC. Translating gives CASSSGGLAGNNEQFF.

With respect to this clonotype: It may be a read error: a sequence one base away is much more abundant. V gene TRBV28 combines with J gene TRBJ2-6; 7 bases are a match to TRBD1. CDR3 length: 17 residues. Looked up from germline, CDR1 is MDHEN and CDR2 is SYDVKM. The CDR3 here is CARTPGQTISAANVLTF. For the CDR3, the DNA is TGTGCCAGAACTCCGGGACAGACCATCTCTGCGGCCAACGTCCTGACTTTC.

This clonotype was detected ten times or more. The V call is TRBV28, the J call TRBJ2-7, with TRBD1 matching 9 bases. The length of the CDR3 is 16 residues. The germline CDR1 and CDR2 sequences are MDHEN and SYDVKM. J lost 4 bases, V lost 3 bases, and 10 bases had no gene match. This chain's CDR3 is CASSLTVTGGPYEQYF. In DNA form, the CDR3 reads TGTGCCAGCAGTTTGACCGTGACAGGGGGGCCTTACGAGCAGTACTTC.

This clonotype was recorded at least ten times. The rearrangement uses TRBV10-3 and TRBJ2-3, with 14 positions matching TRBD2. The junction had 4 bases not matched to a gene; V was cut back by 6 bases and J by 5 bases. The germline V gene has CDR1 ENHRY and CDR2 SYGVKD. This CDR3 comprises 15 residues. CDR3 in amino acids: CAIRGTSGGQDTQYF. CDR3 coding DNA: TGTGCCATCAGAGGGACTAGCGGGGGACAAGATACGCAGTATTTT.

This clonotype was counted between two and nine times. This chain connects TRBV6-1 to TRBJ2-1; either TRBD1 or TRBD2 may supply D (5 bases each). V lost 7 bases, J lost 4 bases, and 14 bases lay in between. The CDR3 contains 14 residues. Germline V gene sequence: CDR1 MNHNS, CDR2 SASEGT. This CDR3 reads CASMGPGAYNEQFF. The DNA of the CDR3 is TGTGCCAGCATGGGACCCGGGGCTTACAATGAGCAGTTCTTC.

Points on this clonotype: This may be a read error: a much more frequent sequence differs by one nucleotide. DNA for the CDR3: TGCAGTGCTAGAGAAGACAGGGGGCCGCTAAATCAGCCCCAGCATTTT. Its protein is CSAREDRGPLNQPQHF. The V and J genes are TRBV20-1 and TRBJ1-5; 10 nucleotides line up with TRBD1. The germline gives CDR1 DFQATT, CDR2 SNEGSKA (reference sequence). The junction had 6 bases not matched to a gene; V was cut back by 0 bases and J by 4 bases. This CDR3 region has 16 residues.

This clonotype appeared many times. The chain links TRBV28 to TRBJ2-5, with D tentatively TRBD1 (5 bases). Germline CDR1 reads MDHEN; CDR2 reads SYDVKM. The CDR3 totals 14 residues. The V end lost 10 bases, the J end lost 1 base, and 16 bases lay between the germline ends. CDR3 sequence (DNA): TGTGCCACCTTAACCATGCAGGGCCAAGAGACCCAGTACTTC. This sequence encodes CATLTMQGQETQYF.

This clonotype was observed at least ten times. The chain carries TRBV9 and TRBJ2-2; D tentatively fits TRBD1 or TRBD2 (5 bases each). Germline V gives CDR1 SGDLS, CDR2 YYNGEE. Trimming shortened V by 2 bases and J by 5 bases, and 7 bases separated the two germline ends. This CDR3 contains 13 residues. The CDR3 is CASSVGGTGELFF. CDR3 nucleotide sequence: TGTGCCAGCAGCGTTGGGGGAACCGGGGAGCTGTTTTTT.

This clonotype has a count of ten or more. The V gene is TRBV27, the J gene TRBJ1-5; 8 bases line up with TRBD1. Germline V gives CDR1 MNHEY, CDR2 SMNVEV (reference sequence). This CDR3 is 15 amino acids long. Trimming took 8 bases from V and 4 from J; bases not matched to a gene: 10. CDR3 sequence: CASRPGTGGNQPQHF. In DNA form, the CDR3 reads TGTGCCAGCCGACCCGGGACAGGAGGGAATCAGCCCCAGCATTTT.

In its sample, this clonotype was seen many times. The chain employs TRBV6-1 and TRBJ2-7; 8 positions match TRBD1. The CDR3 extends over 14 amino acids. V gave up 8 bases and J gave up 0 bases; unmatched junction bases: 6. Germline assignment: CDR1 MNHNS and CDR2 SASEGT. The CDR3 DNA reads TGTGCCAGCGCCTCCACAGGGGGCTCCTACGAGCAGTACTTC. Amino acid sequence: CASASTGGSYEQYF.

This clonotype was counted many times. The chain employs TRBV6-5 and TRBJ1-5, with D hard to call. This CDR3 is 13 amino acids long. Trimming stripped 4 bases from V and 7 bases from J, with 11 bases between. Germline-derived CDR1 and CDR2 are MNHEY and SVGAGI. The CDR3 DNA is TGTGCCAGCAGTTCTGAGAGAGGCCAGCCCCAGCATTTT. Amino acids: CASSSERGQPQHF.